This is a list of T cell receptor beta chains from one sample in a study of blood T cell repertoires in COVID-19. TCRdb's table, derived via immunoSEQ multiplex PCR, lists solely in-frame clones and lacks some. The repertoire holds about 140,000 clones, with more than 60% as singletons. The specimen sequenced was peripheral blood. The receptor set was obtained from an elderly man with acute or convalescent COVID-19. Both conserved end residues are part of each CDR3. The D gene is left open where the match is weak. Size is stated for part of the rows, as once, few or many counts, or as a class when the clone is expanded.

v_call: TRBV29-1; d_call: NA; clone_size: NA; j_call: TRBJ1-4; cdr3_nt: TGCAGCGTTGGTGGAGGGATGGCCGTCGGTGAAAAACTGTTTTTT; cdr3_aa: CSVGGGMAVGEKLFF
v_call: TRBV5-1; d_call: TRBD2; clone_size: NA; j_call: TRBJ2-7; cdr3_nt: TGCGCCAGCAGCTTGGGGCTAGCGGGGGTTTACGAGCAGTACTTC; cdr3_aa: CASSLGLAGVYEQYF
v_call: TRBV19; d_call: TRBD1; clone_size: NA; j_call: TRBJ1-2; cdr3_nt: TGTGCCAGTAGCCAGGGGGCTGACGGCTACACCTTC; cdr3_aa: CASSQGADGYTF
v_call: TRBV11-2; d_call: NA; clone_size: many; j_call: TRBJ2-3; cdr3_nt: TGTGCCAGCAGCCGACTTCGAGATACGCAGTATTTT; cdr3_aa: CASSRLRDTQYF
v_call: TRBV5-6; d_call: TRBD1; clone_size: NA; j_call: TRBJ1-4; cdr3_nt: TGTGCCAGCAGCCCGCCGGACAGGCAAAATGAAAAACTGTTTTTT; cdr3_aa: CASSPPDRQNEKLFF
v_call: TRBV5-4; d_call: TRBD1; clone_size: NA; j_call: TRBJ2-1; cdr3_nt: TGTGCCAGCAGCATAGGGACAGGAACCTACAATGAGCAGTTCTTC; cdr3_aa: CASSIGTGTYNEQFF
v_call: TRBV5-1; d_call: NA; clone_size: NA; j_call: TRBJ1-1; cdr3_nt: TGCGCCAGCAGCTCAGAAGGAATGCGGGACACTGAAGCTTTCTTT; cdr3_aa: CASSSEGMRDTEAFF
v_call: TRBV6-6; d_call: TRBD1; clone_size: NA; j_call: TRBJ2-4; cdr3_nt: TGTGCCAGCAGTCCCTGGACAGGGGAGGGAGACATTCAGTACTTC; cdr3_aa: CASSPWTGEGDIQYF
v_call: TRBV5-1; d_call: TRBD2; clone_size: NA; j_call: TRBJ2-1; cdr3_nt: TGCGCCAGCAGCTTAGAAGCGGGGGGTCGCAATGAGCAGTTCTTC; cdr3_aa: CASSLEAGGRNEQFF
v_call: TRBV7-3; d_call: NA; clone_size: NA; j_call: TRBJ2-3; cdr3_nt: TGTGCCAGCAGCTTAAACAGGGCTGGAGATACGCAGTATTTT; cdr3_aa: CASSLNRAGDTQYF
v_call: TRBV5-1; d_call: TRBD1; clone_size: few; j_call: TRBJ1-6; cdr3_nt: TGCGCCAGCAGCCCCCGGAGGACAGGGGTCAACTCACCCCTCCACTTT; cdr3_aa: CASSPRRTGVNSPLHF
v_call: TRBV29-1; d_call: TRBD1; clone_size: NA; j_call: TRBJ2-7; cdr3_nt: TGCAGCGTTGAAGATACAGGGGGCTACGAGCAGTACTTC; cdr3_aa: CSVEDTGGYEQYF
v_call: TRBV21-1; d_call: NA; clone_size: NA; j_call: TRBJ2-7; cdr3_nt: TGTGCCAGCAGCAAATCGCGGGGGTTGTGTCTGTACTTC; cdr3_aa: CASSKSRGLCLYF
v_call: TRBV28; d_call: NA; clone_size: NA; j_call: TRBJ1-2; cdr3_nt: TGTGCCAGCAGCCCCTCCCCACGAGTTTATGGCTACACCTTC; cdr3_aa: CASSPSPRVYGYTF
v_call: TRBV7-2; d_call: TRBD1; clone_size: NA; j_call: TRBJ1-4; cdr3_nt: TGTGCCAGCAGCCAGGGGGACAGGGCGCGTGAAAAACTGTTTTTT; cdr3_aa: CASSQGDRAREKLFF
v_call: TRBV6-2/TRBV6-3; d_call: NA; clone_size: NA; j_call: TRBJ1-5; cdr3_nt: TGTGCCAGCAGTTACAGGGGGAGCAATCAGCCCCAGCATTTT; cdr3_aa: CASSYRGSNQPQHF
v_call: TRBV19; d_call: NA; clone_size: NA; j_call: TRBJ1-4; cdr3_nt: TGTGCCAGTAGTATAGATCGCCTACGCTATGAAAAACTGTTTTTT; cdr3_aa: CASSIDRLRYEKLFF
v_call: TRBV6-6; d_call: NA; clone_size: NA; j_call: TRBJ1-5; cdr3_nt: TGTGCCAGCGTTAGTGGCAATCAGCCCCAGCATTTT; cdr3_aa: CASVSGNQPQHF
v_call: TRBV5-4; d_call: NA; clone_size: NA; j_call: TRBJ1-2; cdr3_nt: TGTGCCAGCAGCTTGGAACAGACTAACTATGGCTACACCTTC; cdr3_aa: CASSLEQTNYGYTF
v_call: TRBV18; d_call: TRBD1; clone_size: NA; j_call: TRBJ1-6; cdr3_nt: TGTGCCAGCTCACCACCGCCGGGACAGGGCAATTCACCCCTCCACTTT; cdr3_aa: CASSPPPGQGNSPLHF
v_call: TRBV7-7; d_call: TRBD1; clone_size: NA; j_call: TRBJ2-7; cdr3_nt: TGTGCCAGCAGCTTAAAAAGGACAGGGGTAGACTACGAGCAGTACTTC; cdr3_aa: CASSLKRTGVDYEQYF
v_call: TRBV12-3/TRBV12-4; d_call: TRBD1; clone_size: NA; j_call: TRBJ2-7; cdr3_nt: TGTGCCAGCTCGGTGAAGGGGGCGTACGAGCAGTACTTC; cdr3_aa: CASSVKGAYEQYF
v_call: TRBV12-3/TRBV12-4; d_call: NA; clone_size: NA; j_call: TRBJ1-2; cdr3_nt: TGTGCCAGCAGTTTAAATCTCCTAAATGGCTACACCTTC; cdr3_aa: CASSLNLLNGYTF
v_call: TRBV18; d_call: NA; clone_size: NA; j_call: TRBJ1-2; cdr3_nt: TGTGCCAGCTCACCACCGCGGGGAGACTATGGCTACACCTTC; cdr3_aa: CASSPPRGDYGYTF
v_call: TRBV6-6; d_call: TRBD1; clone_size: once; j_call: TRBJ2-1; cdr3_nt: TGTGCCAGCAGTTTTGGACAGGACTACAATGAGCAGTTCTTC; cdr3_aa: CASSFGQDYNEQFF
v_call: TRBV5-1; d_call: TRBD1; clone_size: NA; j_call: TRBJ2-3; cdr3_nt: TGCGCCAGCAGCCCAAACCTAGGGACAGGGGGCCCAGATACGCAGTATTTT; cdr3_aa: CASSPNLGTGGPDTQYF
v_call: TRBV5-1; d_call: TRBD2; clone_size: NA; j_call: TRBJ2-1; cdr3_nt: TGCGCCAGCAGCGGGATAGCGGGGGCCTACAATGAGCAGTTCTTC; cdr3_aa: CASSGIAGAYNEQFF
v_call: TRBV28; d_call: TRBD1; clone_size: few; j_call: TRBJ1-5; cdr3_nt: TGTGCCAGCAGTTTTCCCGGGACAGGGAACAATCAGCCCCAGCATTTT; cdr3_aa: CASSFPGTGNNQPQHF
v_call: TRBV25-1; d_call: NA; clone_size: NA; j_call: TRBJ1-1; cdr3_nt: TGTGCCAGCATAGGGCAGGGAAACACTGAAGCTTTCTTT; cdr3_aa: CASIGQGNTEAFF
v_call: TRBV4-1; d_call: TRBD1; clone_size: NA; j_call: TRBJ2-7; cdr3_nt: TGCGCCAGCAGCCAAGAGGGGACAGGGGGAGCCTACGAGCAGTACTTC; cdr3_aa: CASSQEGTGGAYEQYF
v_call: TRBV2; d_call: TRBD1; clone_size: once; j_call: TRBJ2-1; cdr3_nt: TGTGCCAGCAGTGCTGACAGGGGGAGCTACAATGAGCAGTTCTTC; cdr3_aa: CASSADRGSYNEQFF
v_call: TRBV5-1; d_call: TRBD2; clone_size: NA; j_call: TRBJ2-5; cdr3_nt: TGCGCCAGCAGCGGTGAGGGACTAGCGGAAGAAGAGACCCAGTACTTC; cdr3_aa: CASSGEGLAEEETQYF
v_call: TRBV19; d_call: NA; clone_size: NA; j_call: TRBJ1-1; cdr3_nt: TGTGCCAGTAAAGCGGGGTGGAACACTGAAGCTTTCTTT; cdr3_aa: CASKAGWNTEAFF
v_call: TRBV30; d_call: NA; clone_size: NA; j_call: TRBJ1-4; cdr3_nt: TGTGCCTGGAGTGTAGCGGGGACTAATGAAAAACTGTTTTTT; cdr3_aa: CAWSVAGTNEKLFF
v_call: TRBV19; d_call: TRBD1; clone_size: NA; j_call: TRBJ1-5; cdr3_nt: TGTGCCAGTAGTATGGTGGACAGGTCGGGCAATCAGCCCCAGCATTTT; cdr3_aa: CASSMVDRSGNQPQHF
v_call: TRBV11-2; d_call: TRBD2; clone_size: NA; j_call: TRBJ2-1; cdr3_nt: TGTGCCAGCAGCGGCGGGGGCAATGAGCAGTTCTTC; cdr3_aa: CASSGGGNEQFF
v_call: TRBV19; d_call: TRBD2; clone_size: NA; j_call: TRBJ2-3; cdr3_nt: TGTGCCAGTAGTATGACCCTCCCCCTACTAGCGGGGGAGGAAGATACGCAGTATTTT; cdr3_aa: CASSMTLPLLAGEEDTQYF
v_call: TRBV5-1; d_call: TRBD1; clone_size: NA; j_call: TRBJ2-1; cdr3_nt: TGCGCCAGCAGCGCCCCCGGGACAGGGAATGAGCAGTTCTTC; cdr3_aa: CASSAPGTGNEQFF
v_call: TRBV5-6; d_call: NA; clone_size: NA; j_call: TRBJ2-7; cdr3_nt: TGTGCCAGCAGCTTGAGGGGGACCTCCTACGAGCAGTACTTC; cdr3_aa: CASSLRGTSYEQYF
v_call: TRBV7-2; d_call: NA; clone_size: NA; j_call: TRBJ2-5; cdr3_nt: TGTGCCAGCAGCTTCCCGACTAGTGGAGAGACCCAGTACTTC; cdr3_aa: CASSFPTSGETQYF
v_call: TRBV18; d_call: NA; clone_size: NA; j_call: TRBJ1-1; cdr3_nt: TGTGCCAGCTCTTCGGACAGCAACACTGAAGCTTTCTTT; cdr3_aa: CASSSDSNTEAFF
v_call: TRBV12-3/TRBV12-4; d_call: TRBD1; clone_size: NA; j_call: TRBJ1-2; cdr3_nt: TGTGCCAGCAGTCCGTCAGGGGGAGGTGGCTACACCTTC; cdr3_aa: CASSPSGGGGYTF
v_call: TRBV5-1; d_call: TRBD1; clone_size: few; j_call: TRBJ2-7; cdr3_nt: TGCGCCAGCAGCTCCCGGACAGGGGACTACGAGCAGTACTTC; cdr3_aa: CASSSRTGDYEQYF
v_call: TRBV19; d_call: TRBD1; clone_size: NA; j_call: TRBJ1-3; cdr3_nt: TGTGCCAGTAGTCCGACAGGGACCCTTGGAAACACCATATATTTT; cdr3_aa: CASSPTGTLGNTIYF
v_call: TRBV19; d_call: NA; clone_size: NA; j_call: TRBJ2-3; cdr3_nt: TGTGCCAGTAGTGGGCGACAGGGCACAGATACGCAGTATTTT; cdr3_aa: CASSGRQGTDTQYF
v_call: TRBV19; d_call: NA; clone_size: few; j_call: TRBJ1-1; cdr3_nt: TGTGCCAGTGGTACGGGAGTGGACACTGAAGCTTTCTTT; cdr3_aa: CASGTGVDTEAFF
v_call: TRBV7-3; d_call: TRBD1; clone_size: once; j_call: TRBJ2-1; cdr3_nt: TGTGCCAGCAGCCAGCAACTGGGGACAGGCAACAATGAGCAGTTCTTC; cdr3_aa: CASSQQLGTGNNEQFF
v_call: TRBV24-1; d_call: TRBD1; clone_size: once; j_call: TRBJ2-2; cdr3_nt: TGTGCCACCAGAGAAACAGGGGGCGGGAACACCGGGGAGCTGTTTTTT; cdr3_aa: CATRETGGGNTGELFF
v_call: TRBV5-4; d_call: NA; clone_size: NA; j_call: TRBJ1-1; cdr3_nt: TGTGCCAGCAGCCCCATAGTGAACACTGAAGCTTTCTTT; cdr3_aa: CASSPIVNTEAFF
v_call: TRBV5-1; d_call: TRBD2; clone_size: few; j_call: TRBJ2-1; cdr3_nt: TGCGCCAGCAGCTTGGATCCTAGCGGGGGGTACAATGAGCAGTTCTTC; cdr3_aa: CASSLDPSGGYNEQFF
v_call: TRBV11-2; d_call: NA; clone_size: NA; j_call: TRBJ1-1; cdr3_nt: TGTGCCAGCAGCGGCCTCGGGGAGGGCACTGAAGCTTTCTTT; cdr3_aa: CASSGLGEGTEAFF